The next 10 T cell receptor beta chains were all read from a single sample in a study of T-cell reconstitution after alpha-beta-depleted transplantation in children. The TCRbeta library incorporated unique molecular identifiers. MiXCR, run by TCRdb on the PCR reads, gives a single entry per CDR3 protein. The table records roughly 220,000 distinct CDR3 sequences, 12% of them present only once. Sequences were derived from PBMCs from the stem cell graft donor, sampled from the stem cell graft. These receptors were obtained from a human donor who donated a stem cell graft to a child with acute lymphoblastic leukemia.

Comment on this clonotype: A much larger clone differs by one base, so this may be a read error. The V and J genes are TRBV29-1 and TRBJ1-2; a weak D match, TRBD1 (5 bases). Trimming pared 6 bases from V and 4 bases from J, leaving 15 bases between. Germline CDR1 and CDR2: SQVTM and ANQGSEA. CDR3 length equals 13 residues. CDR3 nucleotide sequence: TGCAGCGTCGGGATAGGGGCCCCCTATGGCTACACCTTC. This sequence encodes CSVGIGAPYGYTF.

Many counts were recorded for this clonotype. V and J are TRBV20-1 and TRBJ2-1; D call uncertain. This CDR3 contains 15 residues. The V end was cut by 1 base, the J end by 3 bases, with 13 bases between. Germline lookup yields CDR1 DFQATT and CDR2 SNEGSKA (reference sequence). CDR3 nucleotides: TGCAGTGCTAGAGCGCCGGCGGTTGGCTACAATGAGCAGTTCTTC. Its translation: CSARAPAVGYNEQFF.

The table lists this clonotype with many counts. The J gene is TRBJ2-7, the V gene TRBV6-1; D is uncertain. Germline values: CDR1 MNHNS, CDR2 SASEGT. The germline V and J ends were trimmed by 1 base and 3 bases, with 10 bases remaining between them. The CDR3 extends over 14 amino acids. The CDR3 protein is CASSEEGSVYEQYF. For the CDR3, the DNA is TGTGCCAGCAGTGAAGAAGGTTCGGTCTACGAGCAGTACTTC.

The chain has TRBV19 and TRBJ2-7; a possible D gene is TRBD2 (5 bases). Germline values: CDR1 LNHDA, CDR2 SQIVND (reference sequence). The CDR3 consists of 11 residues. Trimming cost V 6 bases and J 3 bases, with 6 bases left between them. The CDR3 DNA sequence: TGTGCCAGTAGCGGGGACTACGAGCAGTACTTC. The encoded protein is CASSGDYEQYF.

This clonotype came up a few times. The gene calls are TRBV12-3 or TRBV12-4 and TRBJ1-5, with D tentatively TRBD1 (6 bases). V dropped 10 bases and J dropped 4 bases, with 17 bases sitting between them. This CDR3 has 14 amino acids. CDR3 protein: CATRGSGANQPQHF. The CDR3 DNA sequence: TGTGCCACCAGGGGATCAGGGGCGAATCAGCCCCAGCATTTT.

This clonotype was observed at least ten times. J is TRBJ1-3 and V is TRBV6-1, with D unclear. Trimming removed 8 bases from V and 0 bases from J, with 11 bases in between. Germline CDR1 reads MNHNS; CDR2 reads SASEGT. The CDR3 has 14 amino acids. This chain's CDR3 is CASASITSGNTIYF. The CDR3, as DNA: TGTGCCAGCGCATCAATTACCTCTGGAAACACCATATATTTT.

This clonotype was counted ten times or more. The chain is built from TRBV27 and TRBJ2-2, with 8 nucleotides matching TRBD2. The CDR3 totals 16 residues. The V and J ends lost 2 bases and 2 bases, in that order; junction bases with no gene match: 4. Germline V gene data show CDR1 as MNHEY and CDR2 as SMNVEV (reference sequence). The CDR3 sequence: CASSLIAGLNTGELFF. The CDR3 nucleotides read TGTGCCAGCAGTTTAATAGCGGGGTTAAACACCGGGGAGCTGTTTTTT.

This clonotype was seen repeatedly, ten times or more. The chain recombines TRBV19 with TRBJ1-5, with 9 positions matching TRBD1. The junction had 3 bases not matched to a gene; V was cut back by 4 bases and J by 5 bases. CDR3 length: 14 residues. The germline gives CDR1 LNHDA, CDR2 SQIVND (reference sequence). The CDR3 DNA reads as TGTGCCAGTAGTAACGGACAGGGGCATCAGCCCCAGCATTTT. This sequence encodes CASSNGQGHQPQHF.

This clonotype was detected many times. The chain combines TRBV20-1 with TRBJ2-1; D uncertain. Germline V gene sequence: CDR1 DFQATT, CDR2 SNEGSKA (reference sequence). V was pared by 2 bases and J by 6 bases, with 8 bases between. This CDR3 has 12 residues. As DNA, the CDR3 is TGCAGTGCTAGACCCGACTTCAATGAGCAGTTCTTC. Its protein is CSARPDFNEQFF.

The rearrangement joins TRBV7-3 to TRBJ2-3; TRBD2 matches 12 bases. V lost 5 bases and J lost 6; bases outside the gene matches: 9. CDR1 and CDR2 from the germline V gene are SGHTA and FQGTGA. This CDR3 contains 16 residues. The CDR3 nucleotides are TGTGCCAGCAGCGCAGGACTAGCGGGACTATACGATACGCAGTATTTT. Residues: CASSAGLAGLYDTQYF.